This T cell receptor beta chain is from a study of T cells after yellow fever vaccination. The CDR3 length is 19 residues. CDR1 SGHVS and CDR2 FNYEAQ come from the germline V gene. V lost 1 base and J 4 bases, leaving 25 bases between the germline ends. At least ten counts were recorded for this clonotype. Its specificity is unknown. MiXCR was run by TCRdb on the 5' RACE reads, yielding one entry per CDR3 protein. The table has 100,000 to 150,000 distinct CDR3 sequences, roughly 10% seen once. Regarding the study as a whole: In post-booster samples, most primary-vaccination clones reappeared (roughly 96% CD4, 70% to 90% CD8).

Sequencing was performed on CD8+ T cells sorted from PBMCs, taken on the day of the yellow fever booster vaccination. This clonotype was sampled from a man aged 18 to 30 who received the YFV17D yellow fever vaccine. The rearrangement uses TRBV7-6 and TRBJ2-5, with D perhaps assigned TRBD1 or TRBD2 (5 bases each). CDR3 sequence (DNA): TGTGCCAGCAGCTTAGACCTTCCCTCCTTGGGACGTCCCGGAGAGACCCAGTACTTC. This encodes CASSLDLPSLGRPGETQYF.